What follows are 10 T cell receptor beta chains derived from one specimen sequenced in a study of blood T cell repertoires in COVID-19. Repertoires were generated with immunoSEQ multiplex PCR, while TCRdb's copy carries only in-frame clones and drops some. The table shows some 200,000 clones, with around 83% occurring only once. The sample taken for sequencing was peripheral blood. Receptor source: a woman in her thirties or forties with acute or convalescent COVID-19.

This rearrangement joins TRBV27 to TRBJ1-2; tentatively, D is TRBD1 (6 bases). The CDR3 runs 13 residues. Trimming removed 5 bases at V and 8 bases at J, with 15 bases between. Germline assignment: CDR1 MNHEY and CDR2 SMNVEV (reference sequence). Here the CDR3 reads CASSPTGSRGYTF. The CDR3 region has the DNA TGTGCCAGCAGTCCCACAGGGTCTAGGGGCTACACCTTC.

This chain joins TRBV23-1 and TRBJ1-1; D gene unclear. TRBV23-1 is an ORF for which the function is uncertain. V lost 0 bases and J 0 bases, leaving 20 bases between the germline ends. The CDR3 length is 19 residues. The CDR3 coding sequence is TGCGCCAGCAGTCAATCCCCTTCCACACAGTGGATGATGAACACTGAAGCTTTCTTT. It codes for CASSQSPSTQWMMNTEAFF.

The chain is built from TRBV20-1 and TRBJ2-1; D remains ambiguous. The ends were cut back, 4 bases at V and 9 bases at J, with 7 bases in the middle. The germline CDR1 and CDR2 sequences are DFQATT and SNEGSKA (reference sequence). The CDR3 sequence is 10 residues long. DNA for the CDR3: TGCAGTGCTACGGAGTTTGAGCAGTTCTTC. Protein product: CSATEFEQFF.

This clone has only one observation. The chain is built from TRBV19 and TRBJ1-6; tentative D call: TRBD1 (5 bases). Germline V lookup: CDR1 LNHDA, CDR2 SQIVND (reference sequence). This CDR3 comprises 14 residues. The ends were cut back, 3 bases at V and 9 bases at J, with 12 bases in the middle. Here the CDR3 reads CASSIGQGRSPLHF. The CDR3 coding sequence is TGTGCCAGTAGTATTGGGCAGGGCCGTTCACCCCTCCACTTT.

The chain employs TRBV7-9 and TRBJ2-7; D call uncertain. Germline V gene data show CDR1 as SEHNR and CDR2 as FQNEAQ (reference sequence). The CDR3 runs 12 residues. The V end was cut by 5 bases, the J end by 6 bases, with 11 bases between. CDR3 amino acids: CASSGRLSEQYF. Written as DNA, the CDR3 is TGTGCCAGCAGCGGCCGATTGTCCGAGCAGTACTTC.

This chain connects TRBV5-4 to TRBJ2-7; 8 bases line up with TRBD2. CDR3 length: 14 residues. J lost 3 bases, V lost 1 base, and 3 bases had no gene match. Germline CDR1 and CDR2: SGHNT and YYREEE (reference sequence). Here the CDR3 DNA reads TGTGCCAGCAGCTTGAGCGGGAGTATCTACGAGCAGTACTTC. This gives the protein CASSLSGSIYEQYF.

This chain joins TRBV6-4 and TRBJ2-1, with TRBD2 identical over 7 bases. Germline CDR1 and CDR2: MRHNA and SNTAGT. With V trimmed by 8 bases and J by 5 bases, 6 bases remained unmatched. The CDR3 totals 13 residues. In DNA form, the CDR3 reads TGTGCCAGCGCGTCTAGCGGCAACAATGAGCAGTTCTTC. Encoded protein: CASASSGNNEQFF.

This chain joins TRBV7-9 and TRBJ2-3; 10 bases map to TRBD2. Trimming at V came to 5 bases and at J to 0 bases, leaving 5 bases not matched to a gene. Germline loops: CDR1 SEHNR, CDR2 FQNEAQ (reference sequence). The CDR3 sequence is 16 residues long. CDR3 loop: CASSPGLADSTDTQYF. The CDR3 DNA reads TGTGCCAGCAGCCCCGGACTAGCGGATAGCACAGATACGCAGTATTTT.

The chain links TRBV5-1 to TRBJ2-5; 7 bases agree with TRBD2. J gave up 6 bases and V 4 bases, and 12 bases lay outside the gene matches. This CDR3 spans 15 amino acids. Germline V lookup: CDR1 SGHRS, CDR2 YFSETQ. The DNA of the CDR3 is TGCGCCAGCAGCCCAGAGGGAGGGAAGGGAAAGACCCAGTACTTC. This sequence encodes CASSPEGGKGKTQYF. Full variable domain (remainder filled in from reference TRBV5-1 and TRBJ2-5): KAGVTQTPRYLIKTRGQQVTLSCSPISGHRSVSWYQQTPGQGLQFLFEYFSETQRNKGNFPGRFSGRQFSNSRSEMNVSTLELGDSALYLCASSPEGGKGKTQYFGPGTRLLVL.

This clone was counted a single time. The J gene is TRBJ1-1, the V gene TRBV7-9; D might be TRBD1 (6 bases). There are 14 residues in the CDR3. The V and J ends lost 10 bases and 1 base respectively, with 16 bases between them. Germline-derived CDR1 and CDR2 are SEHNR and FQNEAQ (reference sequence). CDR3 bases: TGTGCCACCTCCGGGACAACCCAGAACACTGAAGCTTTCTTT. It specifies CATSGTTQNTEAFF.